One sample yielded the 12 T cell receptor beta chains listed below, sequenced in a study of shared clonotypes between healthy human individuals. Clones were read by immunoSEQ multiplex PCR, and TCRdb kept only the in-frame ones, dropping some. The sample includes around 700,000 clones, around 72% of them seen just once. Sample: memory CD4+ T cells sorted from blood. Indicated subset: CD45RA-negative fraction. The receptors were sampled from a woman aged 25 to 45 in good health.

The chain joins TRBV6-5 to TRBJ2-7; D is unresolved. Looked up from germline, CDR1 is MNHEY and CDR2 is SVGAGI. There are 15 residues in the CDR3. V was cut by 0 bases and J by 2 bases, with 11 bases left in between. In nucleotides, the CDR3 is TGTGCCAGCAGTTACTCGAGTCTAGTCCCCTACGAGCAGTACTTC. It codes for CASSYSSLVPYEQYF.

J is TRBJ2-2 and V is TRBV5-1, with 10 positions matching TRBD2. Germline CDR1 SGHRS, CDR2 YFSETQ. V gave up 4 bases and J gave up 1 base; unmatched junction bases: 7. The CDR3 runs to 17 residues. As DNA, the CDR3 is TGCGCCAGCAGCCTCCCAATAGCGGGAGGGAACACCGGGGAGCTGTTTTTT. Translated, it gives CASSLPIAGGNTGELFF.

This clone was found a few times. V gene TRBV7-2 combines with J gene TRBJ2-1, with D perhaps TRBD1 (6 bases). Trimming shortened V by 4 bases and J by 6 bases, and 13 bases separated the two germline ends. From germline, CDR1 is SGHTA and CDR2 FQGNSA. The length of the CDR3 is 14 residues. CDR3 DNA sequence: TGTGCCAGCAGCTCCCAGGACAGAGGCAATGAGCAGTTCTTC. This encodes CASSSQDRGNEQFF.

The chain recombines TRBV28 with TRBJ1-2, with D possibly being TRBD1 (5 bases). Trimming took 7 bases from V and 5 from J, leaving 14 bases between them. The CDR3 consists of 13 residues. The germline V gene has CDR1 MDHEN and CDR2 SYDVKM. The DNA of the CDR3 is TGTGCCAGCAATCCCGGAGGGGTTTATGGCTACACCTTC. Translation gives CASNPGGVYGYTF.

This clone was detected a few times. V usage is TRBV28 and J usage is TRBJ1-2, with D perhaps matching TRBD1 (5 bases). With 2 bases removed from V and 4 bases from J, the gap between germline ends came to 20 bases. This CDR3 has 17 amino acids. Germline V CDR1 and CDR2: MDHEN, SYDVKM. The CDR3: CASSLQRDLSRSYGYTF. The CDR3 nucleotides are TGTGCCAGCAGTTTACAACGGGACCTATCTCGGAGCTATGGCTACACCTTC.

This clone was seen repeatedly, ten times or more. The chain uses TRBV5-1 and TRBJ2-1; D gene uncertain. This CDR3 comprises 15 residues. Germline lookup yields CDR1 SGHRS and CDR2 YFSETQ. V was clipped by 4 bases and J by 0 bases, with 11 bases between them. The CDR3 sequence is CASSPERPSYNEQFF. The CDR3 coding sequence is TGCGCCAGCAGCCCCGAAAGACCCTCCTACAATGAGCAGTTCTTC.

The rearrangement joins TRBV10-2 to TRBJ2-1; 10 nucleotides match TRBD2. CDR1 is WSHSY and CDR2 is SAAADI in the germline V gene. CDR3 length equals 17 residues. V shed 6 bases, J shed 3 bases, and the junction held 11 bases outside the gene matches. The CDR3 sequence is CASRGTSARGNYNEQFF. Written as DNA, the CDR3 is TGCGCCAGCAGAGGGACTAGCGCGAGAGGGAACTACAATGAGCAGTTCTTC.

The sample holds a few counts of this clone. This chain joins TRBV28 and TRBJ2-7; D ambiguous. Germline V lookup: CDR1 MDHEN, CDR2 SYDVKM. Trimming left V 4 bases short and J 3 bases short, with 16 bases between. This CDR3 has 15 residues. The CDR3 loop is CASSSPGSTHYEQYF. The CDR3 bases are TGTGCCAGCAGTTCTCCGGGTTCGACACACTACGAGCAGTACTTC.

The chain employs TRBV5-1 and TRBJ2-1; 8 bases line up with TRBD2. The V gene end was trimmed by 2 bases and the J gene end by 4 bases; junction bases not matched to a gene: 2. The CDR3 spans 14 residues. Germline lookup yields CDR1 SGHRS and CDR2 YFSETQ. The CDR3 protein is CASSFGTRYNEQFF. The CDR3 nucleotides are TGCGCCAGCAGCTTCGGGACTAGATACAATGAGCAGTTCTTC.

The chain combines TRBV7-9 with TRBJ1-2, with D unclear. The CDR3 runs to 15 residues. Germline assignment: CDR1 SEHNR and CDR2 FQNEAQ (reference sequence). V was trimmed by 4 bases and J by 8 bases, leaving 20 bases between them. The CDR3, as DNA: TGTGCCAGCAGCTCTGTTGGAGCCCCTTTAGGAGGCTACACCTTC. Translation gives CASSSVGAPLGGYTF.

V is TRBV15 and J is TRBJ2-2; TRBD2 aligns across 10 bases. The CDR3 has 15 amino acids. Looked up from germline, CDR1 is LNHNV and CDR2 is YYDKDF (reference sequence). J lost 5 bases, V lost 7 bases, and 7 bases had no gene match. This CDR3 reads CATTVGLARTGELFF. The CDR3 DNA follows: TGTGCCACCACCGTGGGACTAGCGAGGACCGGGGAGCTGTTTTTT. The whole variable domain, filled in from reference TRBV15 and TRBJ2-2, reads DAMVIQNPRYQVTQFGKPVTLSCSQTLNHNVMYWYQQKSSQAPKLLFHYYDKDFNNEADTPDNFQSRRPNTSFCFLDIRSPGLGDTAMYLCATTVGLARTGELFFGEGSRLTVL.

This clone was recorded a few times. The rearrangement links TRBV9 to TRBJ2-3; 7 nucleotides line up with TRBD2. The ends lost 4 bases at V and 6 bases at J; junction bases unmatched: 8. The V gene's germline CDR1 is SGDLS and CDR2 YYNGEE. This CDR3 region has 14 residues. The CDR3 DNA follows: TGTGCCAGCAGCTCGGGATCGGGGGGTGATACGCAGTATTTT. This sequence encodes CASSSGSGGDTQYF.